One and the same sample provided the 21 T cell receptor beta chains below, sequenced in a study of T cell responses to AZD1222 COVID-19 vaccine. Repertoires were generated with immunoSEQ multiplex PCR, while TCRdb's copy carries only in-frame clones and drops some. The sample has approximately 85,000 clones; about 86% are singletons. The source was peripheral blood, collected on day 0 of AZD1222 vaccination. These receptor sequences come from an adult in good health.

The CDR3 protein is CASSLQGYNSPLHF. CDR3 sequence (DNA): TGCGCCAGCAGCTTGCAGGGCTATAATTCACCCCTCCACTTT. The V gene is TRBV5-1, the J gene TRBJ1-6; perhaps TRBD1 as D (5 bases). CDR3 length equals 14 residues. The germline V gene encodes CDR1 SGHRS and CDR2 YFSETQ. Trimming pared 1 base from V and 3 bases from J, leaving 5 bases between. Full variable domain (remainder filled in from reference TRBV5-1 and TRBJ1-6): KAGVTQTPRYLIKTRGQQVTLSCSPISGHRSVSWYQQTPGQGLQFLFEYFSETQRNKGNFPGRFSGRQFSNSRSEMNVSTLELGDSALYLCASSLQGYNSPLHFGNGTRLTVT.

The chain is built from TRBV19 and TRBJ1-2; no firm D call. From germline, CDR1 is LNHDA and CDR2 SQIVND (reference sequence). V was clipped by 3 bases and J by 5 bases, with 13 bases between them. CDR3 length equals 14 residues. Here the CDR3 DNA reads TGTGCCAGTAGTATCCCCAGTGTTCTTTATGGCTACACCTTC. Protein product: CASSIPSVLYGYTF.

The V gene is TRBV19, the J gene TRBJ1-5; 7 bases are a match to TRBD1. Germline values: CDR1 LNHDA, CDR2 SQIVND (reference sequence). Unmatched junction bases numbered 10, after V lost 5 bases and J lost 0 bases. The CDR3 sequence is 17 residues long. CDR3 sequence (DNA): TGTGCCAGTAGTCACTCGACAGGGACACATAGCAATCAGCCCCAGCATTTT. Its translation: CASSHSTGTHSNQPQHF.

The CDR3 here is CASSPPGRAQETQYF. In DNA, the CDR3 is TGTGCCAGCTCACCGCCTGGACGGGCCCAAGAGACCCAGTACTTC. The chain combines TRBV18 with TRBJ2-5, with D unresolved. Per germline, CDR1 KGHSH and CDR2 LQKENI. CDR3 length: 15 residues. The V end was cut by 3 bases, the J end by 1 base, with 12 bases between.

The chain combines TRBV18 with TRBJ2-3; 13 bases map to TRBD2. Trimming took 5 bases from V and 0 from J; bases not matched to a gene: 8. The CDR3 length is 18 residues. Germline V gene data show CDR1 as KGHSH and CDR2 as LQKENI. The CDR3: CASSATSGRPSSTDTQYF. Written as DNA, the CDR3 is TGTGCCAGCTCAGCGACTAGCGGGAGGCCTTCTAGCACAGATACGCAGTATTTT.

The J gene is TRBJ1-1, the V gene TRBV5-1; D remains ambiguous. Germline V lookup: CDR1 SGHRS, CDR2 YFSETQ. The CDR3 runs to 12 residues. The V end lost 1 base, the J end lost 6 bases, and 7 bases lay between the germline ends. The CDR3 sequence is CASSLSSAEAFF. The CDR3 bases are TGCGCCAGCAGCTTGTCTAGCGCTGAAGCTTTCTTT.

This clone was seen just once. This chain's CDR3 is CASSFAENQPQHF. CDR3 bases: TGCGCCAGCAGCTTTGCAGAAAATCAGCCCCAGCATTTT. The rearrangement links TRBV5-1 to TRBJ1-5, with no clear D. The CDR3 length is 13 residues. V was pared by 2 bases and J by 4 bases, with 7 bases between. Per the germline V gene, CDR1 is SGHRS and CDR2 is YFSETQ.

This clone was observed a handful of times. The J gene is TRBJ1-1, the V gene TRBV7-9; TRBD1 might be the D (5 bases). Germline-derived CDR1 and CDR2 are SEHNR and FQNEAQ (reference sequence). The CDR3 covers 15 residues. V lost 7 bases and J lost 5, with 20 bases in between. CDR3 residues: CASTQGGSSVTEAFF. The CDR3 coding sequence is TGTGCCAGCACCCAGGGTGGGTCTTCGGTTACTGAAGCTTTCTTT.

The chain has TRBV19 and TRBJ2-7; TRBD1 matches at 9 bases. Per germline, CDR1 LNHDA and CDR2 SQIVND (reference sequence). The CDR3 has 17 residues. The V segment lost 6 bases and the J segment 4 bases; nucleotides outside the gene matches: 16. The CDR3 spells CASRKTGGKSRTYEQYF. The CDR3 region has the DNA TGTGCCAGTAGGAAGACAGGGGGTAAGAGTCGAACTTACGAGCAGTACTTC.

V is TRBV29-1 and J is TRBJ2-1, with D perhaps matching TRBD1 (6 bases). Germline-derived CDR1 and CDR2 are SQVTM and ANQGSEA. Deletions cut 2 bases from V and 2 bases from J, with 13 bases between. This CDR3 comprises 15 residues. The CDR3: CSVENGRGTYNEQFF. The CDR3 DNA follows: TGCAGCGTTGAAAATGGCAGGGGTACCTACAATGAGCAGTTCTTC.

A few counts support this clone. The chain has TRBV28 and TRBJ2-2, with 8 nucleotides matching TRBD1. The CDR3 runs to 15 residues. Germline CDR1 is MDHEN and CDR2 is SYDVKM. Trimming removed 6 bases from V and 1 base from J; junction bases left unmatched: 4. CDR3 sequence (DNA): TGTGCCAGCAGGGACGGGACAGGGAACACCGGGGAGCTGTTTTTT. Translating gives CASRDGTGNTGELFF.

This chain uses TRBV3-1 (or the pseudogene TRBV3-2) with TRBJ1-2; D uncertain. Trimming left V 2 bases short and J 8 bases short, with 9 bases between. In germline, CDR1 is LGHDT, CDR2 YNNKEL (reference sequence). This CDR3 contains 12 residues. This chain's CDR3 is CASSQYAYGYTF. As DNA, the CDR3 is TGTGCCAGCAGCCAATACGCTTACGGCTACACCTTC.

The rearrangement joins TRBV7-8 to TRBJ1-2, with a tentative D call TRBD1 (6 bases). Trimming removed 5 bases from V and 1 base from J, with 11 bases in between. Germline V CDR1 and CDR2: SGHVS, FQNEAQ. This CDR3 comprises 14 residues. CDR3 amino acids: CASSPTGINYGYTF. CDR3 coding DNA: TGTGCCAGCAGCCCGACAGGAATTAACTATGGCTACACCTTC.

The chain has TRBV5-4 and TRBJ2-1, with D perhaps matching TRBD2 (6 bases). The V and J ends lost 3 bases and 5 bases respectively, with 15 bases between them. The CDR3 has 15 amino acids. The germline gives CDR1 SGHNT, CDR2 YYREEE (reference sequence). Here the CDR3 DNA reads TGTGCCAGCAGCTACCGTTGGCGGGGAAACAATGAGCAGTTCTTC. The encoded protein is CASSYRWRGNNEQFF.

The V call is TRBV19, the J call TRBJ2-1, with 10 bases that match TRBD2. The J segment lost 2 bases and the V segment lost 6 bases, leaving 7 bases of the junction unmatched. This CDR3 contains 16 residues. Germline CDR1 and CDR2: LNHDA and SQIVND (reference sequence). CDR3 coding DNA: TGTGCCAGTAGAAGCAGCGGGAGGGCCGCCTACAATGAGCAGTTCTTC. It codes for CASRSSGRAAYNEQFF.

This chain links TRBV9 with TRBJ2-7; TRBD2 matches 9 bases. The germline V gene has CDR1 SGDLS and CDR2 YYNGEE. The CDR3 consists of 13 residues. After removal of 6 bases from V and 5 bases from J, the junction contained 6 bases not matched to a gene. CDR3: CASNAGGSDEQYF. Written as DNA, the CDR3 is TGTGCCAGCAACGCGGGGGGGTCGGACGAGCAGTACTTC.

The chain is built from TRBV12-3 or TRBV12-4 and TRBJ1-1; no clear D gene. Trimming pared 1 base from V and 12 bases from J, leaving 12 bases between. The CDR3 has 12 residues. The CDR3 nucleotides are TGTGCCAGCAGTTTAGAGCGTCAGCTCACTTTCTTT. As protein: CASSLERQLTFF.

V gene TRBV27 combines with J gene TRBJ1-6, with unresolved D. Trimming cost V 2 bases and J 4 bases, with 9 bases left between them. Germline CDR1 reads MNHEY; CDR2 reads SMNVEV (reference sequence). The CDR3 consists of 15 residues. The CDR3 spells CASSLLGSYNSPLHF. The CDR3 nucleotides read TGTGCCAGCAGTTTACTGGGCAGTTATAATTCACCCCTCCACTTT.

The genes are TRBV7-9 and TRBJ1-2; D perhaps matches TRBD1 (5 bases). Trimming shortened V by 4 bases and J by 4 bases, and 16 bases separated the two germline ends. This CDR3 region has 15 residues. CDR1 is SEHNR and CDR2 is FQNEAQ in the germline V gene (reference sequence). The CDR3 reads CASSSLVGGVYGYTF. The CDR3 nucleotides are TGTGCCAGCAGCTCCCTCGTCGGGGGGGTCTATGGCTACACCTTC.

The chain recombines TRBV5-1 with TRBJ2-7; 8 bases fit TRBD2. Unmatched junction bases numbered 9, after V lost 4 bases and J lost 6 bases. This CDR3 spans 14 amino acids. The germline V gene encodes CDR1 SGHRS and CDR2 YFSETQ. The CDR3 DNA follows: TGCGCCAGCAGCCCGGGACTAGAGGCGGGCGAGCAGTACTTC. Protein product: CASSPGLEAGEQYF.

The chain recombines TRBV7-8 with TRBJ1-2; no firm D call. This CDR3 comprises 12 residues. Trimming cost V 1 base and J 10 bases, with 10 bases left between them. The germline V gene encodes CDR1 SGHVS and CDR2 FQNEAQ. CDR3 bases: TGTGCCAGCAGCTTAGGACGGGTGGCCTACACCTTC. This gives the protein CASSLGRVAYTF.